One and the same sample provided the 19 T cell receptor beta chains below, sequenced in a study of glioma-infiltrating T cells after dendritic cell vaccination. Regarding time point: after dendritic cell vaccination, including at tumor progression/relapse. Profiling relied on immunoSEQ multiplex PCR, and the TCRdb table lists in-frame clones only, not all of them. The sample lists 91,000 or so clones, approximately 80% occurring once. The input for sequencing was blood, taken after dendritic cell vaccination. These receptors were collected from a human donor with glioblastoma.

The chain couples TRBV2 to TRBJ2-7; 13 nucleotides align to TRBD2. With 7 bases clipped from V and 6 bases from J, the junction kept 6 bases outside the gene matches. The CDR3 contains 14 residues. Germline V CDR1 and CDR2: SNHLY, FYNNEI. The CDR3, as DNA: TGTGCCAGCATGTCCACTAGCGGGAGGGGCGAGCAGTACTTC. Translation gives CASMSTSGRGEQYF.

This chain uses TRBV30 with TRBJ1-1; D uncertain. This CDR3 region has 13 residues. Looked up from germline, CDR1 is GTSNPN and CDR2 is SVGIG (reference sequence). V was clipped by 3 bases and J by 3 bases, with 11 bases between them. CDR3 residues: CAWSRSGDTEAFF. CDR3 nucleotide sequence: TGTGCCTGGAGCAGATCCGGGGACACTGAAGCTTTCTTT.

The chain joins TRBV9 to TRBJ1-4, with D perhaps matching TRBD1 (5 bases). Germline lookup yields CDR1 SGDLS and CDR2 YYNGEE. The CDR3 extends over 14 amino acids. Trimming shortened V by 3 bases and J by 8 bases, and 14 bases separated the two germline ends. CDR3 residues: CASSAGGYGEKLFF. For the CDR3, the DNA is TGTGCCAGCAGCGCGGGGGGGTATGGGGAAAAACTGTTTTTT.

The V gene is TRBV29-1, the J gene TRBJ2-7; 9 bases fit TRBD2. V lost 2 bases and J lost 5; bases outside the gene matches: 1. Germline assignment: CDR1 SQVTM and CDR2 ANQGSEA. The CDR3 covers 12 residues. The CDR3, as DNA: TGCAGCGTTGAATTAGCGGGAGACGAGCAGTACTTC. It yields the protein CSVELAGDEQYF.

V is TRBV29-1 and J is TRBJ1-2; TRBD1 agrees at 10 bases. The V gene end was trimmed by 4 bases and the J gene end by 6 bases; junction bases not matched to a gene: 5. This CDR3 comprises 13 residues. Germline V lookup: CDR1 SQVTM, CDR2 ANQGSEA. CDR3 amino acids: CSVGTGGGNGYTF. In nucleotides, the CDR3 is TGCAGCGTTGGGACAGGGGGAGGTAATGGCTACACCTTC. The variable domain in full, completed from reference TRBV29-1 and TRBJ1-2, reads SAVISQKPSRDICQRGTSLTIQCQVDSQVTMMFWYRQQPGQSLTLIATANQGSEATYESGFVIDKFPISRPNLTFSTLTVSNMSPEDSSIYLCSVGTGGGNGYTFGSGTRLTVV.

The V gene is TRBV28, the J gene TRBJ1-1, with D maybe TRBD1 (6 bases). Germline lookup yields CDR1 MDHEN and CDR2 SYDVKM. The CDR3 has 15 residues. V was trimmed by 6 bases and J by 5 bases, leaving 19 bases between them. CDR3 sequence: CASRRGRWGRTEAFF. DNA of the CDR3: TGTGCCAGCAGGAGGGGACGATGGGGGCGGACTGAAGCTTTCTTT.

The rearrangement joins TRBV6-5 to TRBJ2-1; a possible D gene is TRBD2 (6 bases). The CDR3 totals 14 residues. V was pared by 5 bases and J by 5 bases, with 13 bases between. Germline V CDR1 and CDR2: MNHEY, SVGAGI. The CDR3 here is CASSLGLLNNEQFF. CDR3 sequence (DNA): TGTGCCAGCAGTCTGGGACTTTTAAACAATGAGCAGTTCTTC.

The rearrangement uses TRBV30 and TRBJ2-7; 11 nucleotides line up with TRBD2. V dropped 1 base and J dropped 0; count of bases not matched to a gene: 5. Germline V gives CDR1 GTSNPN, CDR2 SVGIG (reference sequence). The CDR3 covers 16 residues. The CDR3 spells CAWSGLAGRSSYEQYF. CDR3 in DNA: TGTGCCTGGAGTGGACTAGCGGGGAGGAGCTCCTACGAGCAGTACTTC.

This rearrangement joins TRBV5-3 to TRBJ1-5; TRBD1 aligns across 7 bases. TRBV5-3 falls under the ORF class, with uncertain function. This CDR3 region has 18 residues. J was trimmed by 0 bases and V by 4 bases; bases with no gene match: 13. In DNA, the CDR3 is TGTGCCAGAAGCGGAAGCTCGGGGACAGCATATAGCAATCAGCCCCAGCATTTT. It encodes CARSGSSGTAYSNQPQHF.

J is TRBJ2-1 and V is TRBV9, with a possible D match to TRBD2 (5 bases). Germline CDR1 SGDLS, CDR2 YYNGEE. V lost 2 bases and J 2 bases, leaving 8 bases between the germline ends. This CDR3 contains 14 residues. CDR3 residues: CASSVGVTYNEQFF. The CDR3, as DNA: TGTGCCAGCAGCGTGGGAGTAACCTACAATGAGCAGTTCTTC.

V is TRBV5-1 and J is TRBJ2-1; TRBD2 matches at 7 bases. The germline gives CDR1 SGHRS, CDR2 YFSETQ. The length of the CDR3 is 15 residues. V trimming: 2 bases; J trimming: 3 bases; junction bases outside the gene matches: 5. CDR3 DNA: TGCGCCAGCAGCTTTCAAGCGGGGAGCTACAATGAGCAGTTCTTC. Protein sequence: CASSFQAGSYNEQFF. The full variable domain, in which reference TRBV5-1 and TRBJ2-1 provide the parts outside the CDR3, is KAGVTQTPRYLIKTRGQQVTLSCSPISGHRSVSWYQQTPGQGLQFLFEYFSETQRNKGNFPGRFSGRQFSNSRSEMNVSTLELGDSALYLCASSFQAGSYNEQFFGPGTRLTVL.

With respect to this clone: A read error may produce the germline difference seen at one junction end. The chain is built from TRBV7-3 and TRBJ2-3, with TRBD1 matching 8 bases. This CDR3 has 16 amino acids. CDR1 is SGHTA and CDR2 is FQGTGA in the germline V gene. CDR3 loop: CASSLTGQASTDTQYF. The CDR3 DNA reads TGTGCCAGCAGCCTAACGGGACAGGCGAGCACAGATACGCAGTATTTT.

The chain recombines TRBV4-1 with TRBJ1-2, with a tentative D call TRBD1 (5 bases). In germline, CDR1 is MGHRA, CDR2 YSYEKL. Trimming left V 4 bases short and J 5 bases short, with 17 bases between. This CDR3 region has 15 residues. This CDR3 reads CASSRTTGAVYGYTF. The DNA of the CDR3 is TGCGCCAGCAGCCGGACTACCGGGGCCGTGTATGGCTACACCTTC.

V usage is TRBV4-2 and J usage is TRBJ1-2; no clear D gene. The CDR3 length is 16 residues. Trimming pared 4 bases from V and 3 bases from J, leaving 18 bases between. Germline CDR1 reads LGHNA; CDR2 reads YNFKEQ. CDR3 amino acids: CASSRTDSAAYYGYTF. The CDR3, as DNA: TGTGCCAGCAGCCGTACGGACTCGGCGGCCTACTATGGCTACACCTTC.

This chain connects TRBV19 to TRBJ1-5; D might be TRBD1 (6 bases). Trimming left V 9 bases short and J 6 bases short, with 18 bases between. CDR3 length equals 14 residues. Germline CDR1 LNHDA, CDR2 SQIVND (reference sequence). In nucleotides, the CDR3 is TGTGCCAGCAGGGACATGGGATTGTCTCAGCCCCAGCATTTT. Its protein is CASRDMGLSQPQHF.

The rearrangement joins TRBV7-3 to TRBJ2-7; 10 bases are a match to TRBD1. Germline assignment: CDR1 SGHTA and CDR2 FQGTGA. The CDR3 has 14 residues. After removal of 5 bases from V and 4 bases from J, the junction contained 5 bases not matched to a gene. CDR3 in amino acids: CASSPTGGKYEQYF. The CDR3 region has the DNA TGTGCCAGCAGCCCGACAGGGGGCAAATACGAGCAGTACTTC.

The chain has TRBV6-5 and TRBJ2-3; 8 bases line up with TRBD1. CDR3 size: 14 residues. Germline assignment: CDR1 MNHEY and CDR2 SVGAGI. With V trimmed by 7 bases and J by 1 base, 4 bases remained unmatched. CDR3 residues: CASNRDRRTDTQYF. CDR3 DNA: TGTGCCAGCAACCGGGACAGGCGCACAGATACGCAGTATTTT.

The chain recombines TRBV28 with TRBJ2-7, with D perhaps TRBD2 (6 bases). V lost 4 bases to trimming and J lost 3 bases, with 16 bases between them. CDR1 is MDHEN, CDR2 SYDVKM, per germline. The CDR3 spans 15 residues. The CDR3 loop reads CASSWGLGSDYEQYF. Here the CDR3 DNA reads TGTGCCAGCAGTTGGGGACTGGGAAGCGACTACGAGCAGTACTTC.

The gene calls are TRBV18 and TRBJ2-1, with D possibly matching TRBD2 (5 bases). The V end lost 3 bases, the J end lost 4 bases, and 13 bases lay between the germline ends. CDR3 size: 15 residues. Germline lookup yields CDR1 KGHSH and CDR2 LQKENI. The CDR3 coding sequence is TGTGCCAGCTCACCGGTAGGGAGTCGGTACAATGAGCAGTTCTTC. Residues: CASSPVGSRYNEQFF.